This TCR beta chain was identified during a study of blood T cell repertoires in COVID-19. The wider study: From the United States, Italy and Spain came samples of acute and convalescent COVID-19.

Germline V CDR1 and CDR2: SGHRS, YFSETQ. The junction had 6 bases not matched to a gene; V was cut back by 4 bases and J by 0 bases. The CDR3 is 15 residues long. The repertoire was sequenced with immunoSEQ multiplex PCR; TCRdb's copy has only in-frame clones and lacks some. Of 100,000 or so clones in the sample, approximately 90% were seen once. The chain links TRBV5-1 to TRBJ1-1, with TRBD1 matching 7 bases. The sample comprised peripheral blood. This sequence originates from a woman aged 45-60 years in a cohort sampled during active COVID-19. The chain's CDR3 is CASSPPGTVNTEAFF. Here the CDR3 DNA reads TGCGCCAGCAGCCCGCCGGGGACAGTGAACACTGAAGCTTTCTTT.